Below are 9 T cell receptor beta chains sequenced from a single sample in a study of T cell changes during pregnancy in multiple sclerosis. Produced via immunoSEQ multiplex PCR; TCRdb's table is partial and in-frame only. The sample has about 50,000 clones; over 85% are singletons. The starting material was CD4+ T cells from peripheral blood mononuclear cells, obtained before pregnancy. The origin of the receptors is a female donor with multiple sclerosis, enrolled in a pregnancy study.

The chain is built from TRBV18 and TRBJ1-2, with TRBD1 matching 7 bases. The ends lost 3 bases at V and 7 bases at J; junction bases unmatched: 8. Germline V lookup: CDR1 KGHSH, CDR2 LQKENI. The CDR3 covers 14 residues. Written as DNA, the CDR3 is TGTGCCAGCTCACCCCGACAGGGCGGAGGTGGCTACACCTTC. This sequence encodes CASSPRQGGGGYTF.

Notes on this clone: Other DNA sequences in the sample encode the same CDR3. This chain joins TRBV5-1 and TRBJ2-7; D call uncertain. Per the germline V gene, CDR1 is SGHRS and CDR2 is YFSETQ. Trimming left V 5 bases short and J 3 bases short, with 6 bases between. The CDR3 has 11 amino acids. In DNA form, the CDR3 reads TGCGCCAGCAGTCTTAACTACGAGCAGTACTTC. Its translation is CASSLNYEQYF. The whole variable domain, remainder taken from reference TRBV5-1 and TRBJ2-7, is KAGVTQTPRYLIKTRGQQVTLSCSPISGHRSVSWYQQTPGQGLQFLFEYFSETQRNKGNFPGRFSGRQFSNSRSEMNVSTLELGDSALYLCASSLNYEQYFGPGTRLTVT.

The chain is built from TRBV30 and TRBJ2-5; 8 nucleotides match TRBD2. Germline CDR1 reads GTSNPN; CDR2 reads SVGIG (reference sequence). The CDR3 spans 14 residues. V lost 4 bases, J lost 5 bases, and 9 bases stayed unmatched. CDR3: CAWTRTSLGETQYF. In nucleotides, the CDR3 is TGTGCCTGGACCCGGACTAGCCTGGGGGAGACCCAGTACTTC.

This chain joins TRBV27 and TRBJ2-1, with D possibly matching TRBD2 (5 bases). Looked up from germline, CDR1 is MNHEY and CDR2 is SMNVEV (reference sequence). Trimming removed 2 bases at V and 3 bases at J, with 11 bases between. The CDR3 sequence is 15 residues long. CDR3 loop: CASSLLVGSYNEQFF. DNA of the CDR3: TGTGCCAGCAGTTTACTTGTGGGGAGCTACAATGAGCAGTTCTTC.

The rearrangement joins TRBV5-1 to TRBJ2-1; TRBD2 aligns across 11 bases. The CDR3 runs to 17 residues. Germline CDR1 reads SGHRS; CDR2 reads YFSETQ. The J segment lost 1 base and the V segment lost 1 base, leaving 4 bases of the junction unmatched. CDR3 sequence (DNA): TGCGCCAGCAGCTTGCCACTAGCGGGAGCTTCCTACAATGAGCAGTTCTTC. This encodes CASSLPLAGASYNEQFF.

V usage is TRBV2 and J usage is TRBJ1-1; D not certain. CDR3 length: 13 residues. CDR1 is SNHLY, CDR2 FYNNEI, per germline. With 4 bases removed from V and 3 bases from J, the gap between germline ends came to 9 bases. CDR3 sequence: CASSGQKYTEAFF. The CDR3 coding sequence is TGTGCCAGCAGTGGCCAGAAGTACACTGAAGCTTTCTTT.

The V call is TRBV5-1, the J call TRBJ2-4, with D maybe TRBD1 (6 bases). V was cut by 0 bases and J by 8 bases, with 9 bases left in between. CDR3 length: 13 amino acids. Looked up from germline, CDR1 is SGHRS and CDR2 is YFSETQ. As DNA, the CDR3 is TGCGCCAGCAGCTTGGTTGGGGGCGACATTCAGTACTTC. Its protein is CASSLVGGDIQYF.

This chain links TRBV6-5 with TRBJ2-7, with 8 bases identical to TRBD2. Germline CDR1 MNHEY, CDR2 SVGAGI. This CDR3 has 16 amino acids. J gave up 5 bases and V 0 bases, and 9 bases lay outside the gene matches. The DNA of the CDR3 is TGTGCCAGCAGTTACTCGAGAGCGGGAGTAAACAACGAGCAGTACTTC. Translating it yields CASSYSRAGVNNEQYF.

This clone was seen a single time. The rearrangement uses TRBV6-1 and TRBJ2-7; 9 nucleotides align to TRBD2. Germline CDR1 and CDR2: MNHNS and SASEGT. CDR3 length equals 13 residues. The trim removed 6 bases at V and 4 bases at J, leaving 4 bases unmatched. The CDR3 spells CASRAGGSYEQYF. The CDR3, as DNA: TGTGCCAGCAGGGCGGGAGGGTCTTACGAGCAGTACTTC.